This T cell receptor beta chain is drawn from a study of T cells in Graves' hyperthyroidism and ophthalmopathy (dated by TCRdb to between 2019 and 2020). As for the study more broadly: Peripheral blood samples were taken at initial diagnosis, before any treatment was given. A discovery cohort of approximately 97 patients, approximately 45 with Graves' ophthalmopathy and about 58 with stable Graves' hyperthyroidism, was used to find distinguishing TCR V-J signatures. Whether ophthalmopathy could be predicted prospectively was tested in an independent validation cohort made up of approximately 19 hyperthyroidism patients plus 17 patients who later progressed to ophthalmopathy. The 95 to 100 discovery patients were divided at random into training and test sets in a 7:3 ratio. In more than 5 Graves' hyperthyroidism patients, the study also compared T-cell repertoires from thyroid tissue with T-cell repertoires from blood. Following sampling, methimazole starting at 30 mg daily was given to hyperthyroidism patients, and high-dose intravenous methylprednisolone was given to ophthalmopathy patients. According to the paper, TCR Vbeta CDR3 sequencing was carried out on 135 peripheral blood samples, which came from about 45 ophthalmopathy, around 75 hyperthyroidism and approximately 17 progressor patients. What the study reported, not specific to this receptor: No statistical method was used to set the sample size in advance, and investigators knew the group allocation. During validation, the model predicted progression to ophthalmopathy a median of roughly six months ahead of onset, with just under 71% sensitivity and under 85% specificity. Most expanded thyroid clonotypes (frequency above 0.001) were also detected in blood, suggesting blood repertoires may reflect thyroid immune responses. A 13 V-J signature model separated ophthalmopathy from stable hyperthyroidism, with approximately 87% sensitivity and roughly 82% specificity in cross-validation and 80%/75% in testing.

This clonotype was seen only a few times. The antigen this receptor binds is unknown. Base-call qualities are not available, and no considerably larger clone is one nucleotide away. Hyperthyroidism patients were newly diagnosed, had a disease duration of under 2 months, and were aged 18 to 65 years. Any patient with an uncontrolled infection, another autoimmune disease, pregnancy or lactation was excluded. Diagnoses were established on the basis of clinical symptoms, serum thyroxine and TRAb, thyroid ultrasound, and orbital computed tomography. Blood from progressor patients was collected at the time of first diagnosis with hyperthyroidism, before any ophthalmopathy symptoms had appeared. Ficoll-Paque density gradient centrifugation was used to isolate PBMCs from about 10 ml of fresh peripheral blood. Progressor patients were initially diagnosed with Graves' hyperthyroidism and developed ophthalmopathy during follow-up. Total RNA was extracted using Trizol reagent, and RNA quality was assessed on an Agilent 2100 Bioanalyzer.

Trimming accounts for 2 bases at V and 9 bases at J, while the number of junction bases matched to no gene is 6. The CDR3 covers 14 residues, taking in both the cysteine and the phenylalanine. The retained sequence is limited to the CDR3, 42 bases, with the frame set at the first base. CDR1 is given as MNHNY and CDR2 as SVGAGI, both from the germline V gene (reference sequence). The TCR beta CDR3 regions were amplified from RNA transcripts. The first round of RT-PCR for the TCR CDR3 was performed with the HTBI primer set and the Qiagen OneStep RT-PCR kit. Libraries were constructed in a second round of multiplex PCR, after which size selection and purification were carried out. The libraries were sequenced on an Illumina HiSeq2000 using paired-end 100 bp reads. For the original study's pipeline: SOAPnuke was used to process the raw data, throwing out any read that contained adapters or uncalled bases, had a mean Phred below 15, or lacked an exact constant-primer or identifier match. COPE v1.2.5 was used to merge the high-quality paired reads, and each unique nucleotide sequence was defined as a clonotype. Clonotypes were aligned to IMGT TRBV, TRBD and TRBJ reference segments using MiTCR v1.1. Only V-J combinations with frequency above 0.0001, covering 99% to 99.2% of repertoires, were analysed. A TCS score was defined as the ratio between F50 (clonal expansion) and ExV (chaos), using BLOSUM62-based TCRdist between CDR3 peptides within each V-J. Welch's t-statistics and random forest reduced some 510 V-J features to under 15, which were used in a naive Bayes classifier (R e1071). The public sequencing data were trimmed at Q25 with fastp and processed into clonotypes with MiXCR by TCRdb, which kept only in-frame beta chains. Duplicate CDR3 protein sequences are folded into a single record with the most common DNA and genes. These V and J calls rely on TCRdb rather than the paper's analysis. Within this sample are fewer than 400,000 distinct CDR3 sequences, with around a sixth of them counted one time only. The ten largest clones take up roughly 25% of the sample.

The chain is assembled from TRBV6-6 and TRBJ2-4; a stretch of 8 junction bases matches TRBD1. The sequenced sample was blood. The clonotype comes from a woman between 18 and 29 years old with Graves' hyperthyroidism that later progressed to Graves' ophthalmopathy. For the CDR3, the sequence is CASSYRTGSGIQYF. The DNA sequence is as follows: TGTGCCAGCAGTTACCGGACAGGGTCGGGCATTCAGTACTTC.